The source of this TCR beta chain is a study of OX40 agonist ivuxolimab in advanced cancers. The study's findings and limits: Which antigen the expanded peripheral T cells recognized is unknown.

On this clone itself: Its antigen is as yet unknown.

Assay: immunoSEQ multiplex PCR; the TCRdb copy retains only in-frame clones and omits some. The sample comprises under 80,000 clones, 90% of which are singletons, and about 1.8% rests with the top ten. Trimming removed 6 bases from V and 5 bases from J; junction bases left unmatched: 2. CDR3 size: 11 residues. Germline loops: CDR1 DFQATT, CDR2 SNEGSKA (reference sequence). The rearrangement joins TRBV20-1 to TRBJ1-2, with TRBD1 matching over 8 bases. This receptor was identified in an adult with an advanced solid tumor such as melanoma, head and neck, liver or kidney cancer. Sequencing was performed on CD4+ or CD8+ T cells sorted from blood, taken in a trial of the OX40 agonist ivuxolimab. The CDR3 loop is CSAWTGYGYTF. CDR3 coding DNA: TGCAGTGCCTGGACAGGGTATGGCTACACCTTC.